Each of the 10 T cell receptor beta chains below was sequenced from the same sample in a study of blood T cell repertoires in COVID-19. Clones were sequenced by immunoSEQ multiplex PCR, and TCRdb holds only the in-frame ones, with some missing. This table holds roughly 200,000 clones, around 78% found once. Material for sequencing was peripheral blood. Receptors were obtained from a woman of 80 years or more with active or convalescent COVID-19.

The V and J genes are TRBV4-3 and TRBJ2-5; 13 bases align to TRBD2. V shed 3 bases and J 4 bases; nucleotides not matched to a gene: 5. Germline CDR1 is LGHNA and CDR2 is YSLEER. This CDR3 contains 16 residues. DNA for the CDR3: TGCGCCAGCAGCCAGTCACTAGCGGGGGGGCGAGAGACCCAGTACTTC. Translated: CASSQSLAGGRETQYF.

This clone has a count of ten or more. The gene calls are TRBV10-3 and TRBJ1-2; 7 bases line up with TRBD1. V lost 4 bases to trimming and J lost 0 bases; unmatched junction nucleotides: 5. The CDR3 extends over 15 amino acids. Germline loops: CDR1 ENHRY, CDR2 SYGVKD. CDR3 bases: TGTGCCATCAGTGTACGGGACAGTTCTAACTATGGCTACACCTTC. This encodes CAISVRDSSNYGYTF.

The V and J genes are TRBV7-9 and TRBJ1-3; D is unclear. Trimming took off 2 bases at V and 0 bases at J, with 8 bases between the two ends. The CDR3 loop spans 15 amino acids. Per the germline V gene, CDR1 is SEHNR and CDR2 is FQNEAQ (reference sequence). The CDR3 nucleotides read TGTGCCAGCAGCTTACTATCCTTCTCTGGAAACACCATATATTTT. Its translation: CASSLLSFSGNTIYF.

This chain connects TRBV19 to TRBJ1-2; D unclear. This CDR3 is built from 13 residues. V lost 6 bases, J lost 4 bases, and 12 bases lay in between. Germline-derived CDR1 and CDR2 are LNHDA and SQIVND (reference sequence). CDR3 residues: CASSQPPGYGYTF. CDR3 coding DNA: TGTGCCAGTAGCCAACCTCCGGGCTATGGCTACACCTTC.

This clone has more than one count but fewer than ten. V gene TRBV7-9 combines with J gene TRBJ2-7; 12 bases are a match to TRBD1. The CDR3 runs 14 residues. Trimming cost V 6 bases and J 7 bases; bases outside gene matches: 7. The germline gives CDR1 SEHNR, CDR2 FQNEAQ (reference sequence). CDR3 in amino acids: CASRPGQGAREQYF. Written as DNA, the CDR3 is TGTGCCAGCAGGCCGGGACAGGGGGCTCGAGAGCAGTACTTC.

The chain employs TRBV20-1 and TRBJ1-1; tentatively, D is TRBD1 (5 bases). The CDR3 has 11 amino acids. V dropped 6 bases and J dropped 4 bases, with 9 bases sitting between them. The V gene's germline CDR1 is DFQATT and CDR2 SNEGSKA (reference sequence). The CDR3 loop is CSARQITEAFF. The CDR3 region has the DNA TGCAGTGCGCGACAGATCACTGAAGCTTTCTTT.

The J gene is TRBJ1-2, the V gene TRBV5-6; the D is unclear. The V end lost 0 bases, the J end lost 2 bases, and 11 bases lay between the germline ends. The CDR3 length is 15 residues. CDR1 and CDR2 (germline): SGHDT, YYEEEE. The DNA for the CDR3 is TGTGCCAGCAGCTTGGTTCGGGGAGGAAACTATGGCTACACCTTC. Its protein product is CASSLVRGGNYGYTF.

This chain links TRBV5-1 with TRBJ2-5, with D possibly being TRBD1 (5 bases). Germline CDR1 is SGHRS and CDR2 is YFSETQ. The CDR3 has 14 residues. With 0 bases removed from V and 5 bases from J, the gap between germline ends came to 11 bases. The CDR3 region is CASSLALGDETQYF. The CDR3 DNA reads as TGCGCCAGCAGCTTGGCCCTAGGGGATGAGACCCAGTACTTC.

The chain carries TRBV10-1 and TRBJ1-1; 8 bases match TRBD1. Germline-derived CDR1 and CDR2 are WNHNN and SYGVQD (reference sequence). This CDR3 spans 15 amino acids. V dropped 6 bases and J dropped 3; count of bases not matched to a gene: 9. The CDR3 DNA reads as TGCGCCAGCAGGGACAGGGTGGGAGTGTACACTGAAGCTTTCTTT. Protein product: CASRDRVGVYTEAFF.

This clone occurred once. The rearrangement uses TRBV30 and TRBJ1-4, with D maybe TRBD1 (6 bases). The germline V gene encodes CDR1 GTSNPN and CDR2 SVGIG (reference sequence). CDR3 length: 14 amino acids. V was trimmed by 7 bases and J by 7 bases, leaving 19 bases between them. CDR3 region: CASLGGGRGEKLFF. The CDR3 coding sequence is TGTGCCTCCCTTGGGGGGGGCCGGGGTGAAAAACTGTTTTTT.